Presented here are 16 T cell receptor beta chains from one specimen sequenced in a study of T cells in tumors after PD-1 blockade. Assay used: immunoSEQ multiplex PCR; TCRdb lists only in-frame clones, some missing. The table records around 51,000 clones, more than 65% of them present only once. Sequencing used PBMCs, obtained before anti-PD-1 treatment. The receptor source for this set is a human donor with basal cell carcinoma.

The gene calls are TRBV11-3 and TRBJ2-1; D is perhaps TRBD1 or TRBD2 (5 bases each). V was cut by 1 base and J by 6 bases, with 16 bases left in between. CDR1 and CDR2 from the germline V gene are SGHNT and YENEEA. CDR3 length: 16 amino acids. CDR3 DNA: TGTGCCAGCAGCTTAGGGGCACGGGGCAAGGGCAATGAGCAGTTCTTC. It translates to CASSLGARGKGNEQFF. Variable domain in full (rest from reference TRBV11-3 and TRBJ2-1): EAGVVQSPRYKIIEKKQPVAFWCNPISGHNTLYWYLQNLGQGPELLIRYENEEAVDDSQLPKDRFSAERLKGVDSTLKIQPAELGDSAVYLCASSLGARGKGNEQFFGPGTRLTVL.

The chain uses TRBV7-6 and TRBJ1-2; maybe TRBD1 (6 bases). CDR3 size: 13 residues. Deletions cut 5 bases from V and 7 bases from J, with 14 bases between. Germline assignment: CDR1 SGHVS and CDR2 FNYEAQ. The CDR3 protein is CASSLSGDAGYTF. The CDR3 bases are TGTGCCAGCAGCCTATCAGGGGATGCTGGCTACACCTTC.

The chain recombines TRBV2 with TRBJ1-1; D remains unclear. Trimming left V 6 bases short and J 0 bases short, with 8 bases between. This CDR3 region has 13 residues. CDR1 and CDR2 from the germline V gene are SNHLY and FYNNEI. The CDR3 bases are TGTGCCAGCAGCACGGTCATGAACACTGAAGCTTTCTTT. Translating it yields CASSTVMNTEAFF. The whole variable domain, remainder taken from reference TRBV2 and TRBJ1-1, is EPEVTQTPSHQVTQMGQEVILRCVPISNHLYFYWYRQILGQKVEFLVSFYNNEISEKSEIFDDQFSVERPDGSNFTLKIRSTKLEDSAMYFCASSTVMNTEAFFGQGTRLTVV.

The rearrangement links TRBV6-6 to TRBJ1-2; D is ambiguous. The V and J ends lost 4 bases and 6 bases respectively, with 9 bases between them. Germline assignment: CDR1 MNHNY and CDR2 SVGAGI (reference sequence). There are 12 residues in the CDR3. CDR3 nucleotide sequence: TGTGCCAGCAGTTTGCACGGGAATGGCTACACCTTC. Residues: CASSLHGNGYTF.

This chain connects TRBV27 to TRBJ1-2, with D maybe TRBD1 (6 bases). The CDR3 is made up of 14 amino acids. V was trimmed by 2 bases and J by 4 bases, leaving 11 bases between them. Germline CDR1 reads MNHEY; CDR2 reads SMNVEV (reference sequence). The CDR3 loop reads CASSLIRGAYGYTF. Written as DNA, the CDR3 is TGTGCCAGCAGTTTAATCAGGGGAGCCTATGGCTACACCTTC.

J is TRBJ2-7 and V is TRBV5-6, with 8 bases identical to TRBD1. Germline V CDR1 and CDR2: SGHDT, YYEEEE. J was trimmed by 7 bases and V by 6 bases; bases with no gene match: 12. The CDR3 covers 14 residues. The CDR3 DNA reads TGTGCCAGCACCAGGGACAGGAGGCAGGGTGAGCAGTACTTC. Protein sequence: CASTRDRRQGEQYF.

This sequence joins TRBV5-1 and TRBJ1-2, with 9 bases fitting TRBD1. The J segment lost 7 bases and the V segment lost 0 bases, leaving 4 bases of the junction unmatched. The CDR3 contains 14 residues. CDR1 is SGHRS, CDR2 YFSETQ, per germline. CDR3 region: CASSLAGQGGGYTF. CDR3 sequence (DNA): TGCGCCAGCAGCTTGGCGGGACAGGGCGGTGGCTACACCTTC. Supplemented by reference TRBV5-1 and TRBJ1-2, the full variable domain reads KAGVTQTPRYLIKTRGQQVTLSCSPISGHRSVSWYQQTPGQGLQFLFEYFSETQRNKGNFPGRFSGRQFSNSRSEMNVSTLELGDSALYLCASSLAGQGGGYTFGSGTRLTVV.

The chain uses TRBV4-1 and TRBJ2-1; D not resolved. CDR3 length: 17 amino acids. Trimming took 0 bases from V and 5 from J, leaving 17 bases between them. From germline, CDR1 is MGHRA and CDR2 YSYEKL. Here the CDR3 reads CASSQDRSPRRDNEQFF. The CDR3 DNA sequence: TGCGCCAGCAGCCAAGATAGGTCCCCTCGTCGGGACAATGAGCAGTTCTTC.

The rearrangement links TRBV29-1 to TRBJ1-4; D might be TRBD1 (5 bases). Trimming took 6 bases from V and 12 from J, leaving 14 bases between them. CDR3 length equals 11 residues. Looked up from germline, CDR1 is SQVTM and CDR2 is ANQGSEA. This CDR3 reads CSVGGGTQLFF. The CDR3 DNA follows: TGCAGCGTCGGGGGGGGGACTCAACTGTTTTTT.

This clone was picked up a small number of times. The chain combines TRBV15 with TRBJ1-2; D remains ambiguous. The V and J ends lost 0 bases and 4 bases respectively, with 12 bases between them. The CDR3 contains 15 residues. Germline V gives CDR1 LNHNV, CDR2 YYDKDF (reference sequence). The CDR3 nucleotides are TGTGCCACCAGCAGAGATAGAGGGAGACTCTATGGCTACACCTTC. Its protein product is CATSRDRGRLYGYTF.

In nucleotides, the CDR3 is TGTGCCAGCAGCCAAGTACCTTACGAGCAGTACTTC. Its protein product is CASSQVPYEQYF. The V and J genes are TRBV14 and TRBJ2-7; D ambiguous. CDR3 length: 12 residues. From germline, CDR1 is SGHDN and CDR2 FVKESK. Trimming stripped 1 base from V and 4 bases from J, with 5 bases between.

V gene TRBV5-1 combines with J gene TRBJ2-2, with 9 bases that match TRBD1. The germline V gene has CDR1 SGHRS and CDR2 YFSETQ. V was pared by 1 base and J by 4 bases, with 5 bases of the junction left unmatched. The CDR3 totals 16 residues. CDR3: CASSLQTGGFTGELFF. The DNA of the CDR3 is TGCGCCAGCAGCTTGCAGACAGGGGGATTCACCGGGGAGCTGTTTTTT.

The chain recombines TRBV29-1 with TRBJ2-5; unclear D gene. V lost 2 bases and J lost 1, with 8 bases in between. Germline CDR1 SQVTM, CDR2 ANQGSEA. There are 13 residues in the CDR3. CDR3 nucleotide sequence: TGCAGCGTTGAAAGGCAGCCCCAAGAGACCCAGTACTTC. It encodes CSVERQPQETQYF.

This chain uses TRBV6-6 with TRBJ1-5; no clear D gene. The germline V and J ends were trimmed by 0 bases and 6 bases, with 12 bases remaining between them. The CDR3 spans 15 residues. From germline, CDR1 is MNHNY and CDR2 SVGAGI (reference sequence). The CDR3 region is CASSYSRAGSQPQHF. The CDR3 DNA follows: TGTGCCAGCAGTTACTCGAGGGCAGGAAGTCAGCCCCAGCATTTT.

This chain joins TRBV3-1 (or the pseudogene TRBV3-2) and TRBJ2-7; 9 bases are shared with TRBD1. The ends lost 3 bases at V and 2 bases at J; junction bases unmatched: 2. The CDR3 runs 14 residues. Germline CDR1 and CDR2: LGHDT and YNNKEL (reference sequence). CDR3 DNA sequence: TGTGCCAGCAGCCAGTGGGACAGGGCCTACGAGCAGTACTTC. Amino acids: CASSQWDRAYEQYF.

The V call is TRBV5-1, the J call TRBJ2-7; TRBD2 agrees at 10 bases. Germline CDR1 and CDR2: SGHRS and YFSETQ. V lost 2 bases to trimming and J lost 1 base; unmatched junction nucleotides: 18. The length of the CDR3 is 20 residues. This CDR3 reads CASSFRQPVKLAGGSYEQYF. The CDR3 DNA reads as TGCGCCAGCAGCTTCCGCCAACCTGTTAAATTAGCGGGGGGATCCTACGAGCAGTACTTC.